A single sample gave rise to the 14 T cell receptor beta chains below, sequenced in a study of cytomegalovirus exposure and HLA in healthy donors. The method was immunoSEQ multiplex PCR; TCRdb's version includes in-frame clones alone and lacks a portion of them. Of some 67,000 clones detected, about 95% appear once; the ten largest clones hold approximately 0.93%. Material: PBMCs. The receptors originated from a woman under 30 in good health and CMV-seronegative.

The chain has TRBV9 and TRBJ1-5; D remains ambiguous. CDR3 length: 15 amino acids. V dropped 0 bases and J dropped 7 bases, with 14 bases sitting between them. Germline V gene lookup returns CDR1 SGDLS and CDR2 YYNGEE. The CDR3 region is CASSVGYGDRQPQHF. The CDR3 DNA sequence: TGTGCCAGCAGCGTAGGGTACGGGGATCGCCAGCCCCAGCATTTT.

The chain employs TRBV9 and TRBJ2-7; unclear D gene. The CDR3 has 14 residues. V gave up 0 bases and J gave up 2 bases, with 9 bases separating them. CDR1 and CDR2 from the germline V gene are SGDLS and YYNGEE. CDR3 nucleotides: TGTGCCAGCAGCGTAGAGAGTTTCGCCTACGAGCAGTACTTC. Encoded protein: CASSVESFAYEQYF.

This chain joins TRBV13 and TRBJ2-2, with 8 positions matching TRBD2. The germline V gene encodes CDR1 PRHDT and CDR2 FYEKMQ (reference sequence). The CDR3 sequence is 15 residues long. V shed 2 bases, J shed 3 bases, and the junction held 2 bases outside the gene matches. CDR3 amino acids: CASSLRGGDTGELFF. CDR3 sequence (DNA): TGTGCCAGCAGCTTACGGGGGGGGGACACCGGGGAGCTGTTTTTT.

The chain links TRBV10-1 to TRBJ2-3; tentative D call: TRBD2 (6 bases). V shed 3 bases and J shed 5 bases, with 9 bases lying between them. This CDR3 contains 13 residues. Germline-derived CDR1 and CDR2 are WNHNN and SYGVQD (reference sequence). The DNA of the CDR3 is TGCGCCAGCAGTGATCCGGGACTAGATACGCAGTATTTT. Translation: CASSDPGLDTQYF.

The chain couples TRBV15 to TRBJ2-2; 11 positions match TRBD1. Unmatched junction bases numbered 2, after V lost 4 bases and J lost 7 bases. The germline V gene encodes CDR1 LNHNV and CDR2 YYDKDF (reference sequence). This CDR3 region has 14 residues. This CDR3 reads CATSKGQGGGELFF. CDR3 DNA: TGTGCCACCAGCAAGGGACAGGGGGGCGGGGAGCTGTTTTTT.

This clone has only one observation. The chain employs TRBV21-1 and TRBJ2-7; the table's D call, TRBD2, was not checked against the DNA. TRBV21-1 is recorded as a pseudogene. CDR3 length equals 14 residues. CDR3 protein: CASSTWTESNEQYF. DNA for the CDR3: TGTGCCAGCAGCACGTGGACTGAGTCGAACGAGCAGTACTTC.

The rearrangement uses TRBV7-6 and TRBJ2-7, with D perhaps matching TRBD1 (5 bases). The V and J ends lost 2 bases and 3 bases respectively, with 14 bases between them. The CDR3 runs to 15 residues. Germline CDR1 is SGHVS and CDR2 is FNYEAQ. The CDR3 is CASSLLQETSYEQYF. The DNA for the CDR3 is TGTGCCAGCAGCTTACTACAGGAAACAAGCTACGAGCAGTACTTC.

The chain joins TRBV11-2 to TRBJ2-5; 14 bases map to TRBD2. CDR1 is SGHAT and CDR2 is FQNNGV in the germline V gene. Trimming removed 2 bases from V and 5 bases from J; junction bases left unmatched: 4. The CDR3 consists of 16 residues. Written as DNA, the CDR3 is TGTGCCAGCAGCTTAAGACTAGCGGGGGGGCCGGAGACCCAGTACTTC. Its protein is CASSLRLAGGPETQYF. Using reference TRBV11-2 and TRBJ2-5 for the parts outside the CDR3, the full variable domain is EAGVAQSPRYKIIEKRQSVAFWCNPISGHATLYWYQQILGQGPKLLIQFQNNGVVDDSQLPKDRFSAERLKGVDSTLKIQPAKLEDSAVYLCASSLRLAGGPETQYFGPGTRLLVL.

This chain links TRBV2 with TRBJ2-5, with D perhaps matching TRBD1 (5 bases). The V end was cut by 1 base, the J end by 4 bases, with 10 bases between. The CDR3 is 14 residues long. Looked up from germline, CDR1 is SNHLY and CDR2 is FYNNEI. The CDR3 sequence: CASSEGMGLETQYF. The CDR3 DNA follows: TGTGCCAGCAGTGAAGGGATGGGGCTAGAGACCCAGTACTTC.

In this sample, this clone turned up a few times. This chain joins TRBV6-5 and TRBJ1-4, with 7 positions matching TRBD1. The CDR3 is 12 residues long. Germline CDR1 and CDR2: MNHEY and SVGAGI. Germline trimming cut 3 bases from V and 10 bases from J; bases unmatched to any gene: 2. The CDR3 DNA sequence: TGTGCCAGCAGTTATGACAGGGTAAAACTGTTTTTT. This translates into CASSYDRVKLFF.

The chain has TRBV7-9 and TRBJ1-5, with D maybe TRBD1 (6 bases). Germline V gene sequence: CDR1 SEHNR, CDR2 FQNEAQ (reference sequence). Trimming stripped 5 bases from V and 7 bases from J, with 12 bases between. CDR3 length: 13 residues. CDR3 nucleotides: TGTGCCAGCAGCAGCCAGACAGGACAGCCCCAGCATTTT. It specifies CASSSQTGQPQHF.

This chain connects TRBV7-9 to TRBJ2-7; TRBD1 agrees at 11 bases. With V trimmed by 5 bases and J by 1 base, 4 bases remained unmatched. The CDR3 has 15 amino acids. Germline V gene data show CDR1 as SEHNR and CDR2 as FQNEAQ (reference sequence). The CDR3 DNA sequence: TGTGCCAGCAGCGTCCGGGACAGGGGGTCCTACGAGCAGTACTTC. It encodes CASSVRDRGSYEQYF. The full variable domain, rest sourced from reference TRBV7-9 and TRBJ2-7, is DTGVSQNPRHKITKRGQNVTFRCDPISEHNRLYWYRQTLGQGPEFLTYFQNEAQLEKSRLLSDRFSAERPKGSFSTLEIQRTEQGDSAMYLCASSVRDRGSYEQYFGPGTRLTVT.

The V and J genes are TRBV6-5 and TRBJ2-7, with D possibly being TRBD2 (6 bases). Per the germline V gene, CDR1 is MNHEY and CDR2 is SVGAGI. The CDR3 length is 15 residues. The V and J ends lost 9 bases and 5 bases respectively, with 23 bases between them. The CDR3 spells CASRLGGVYVDEQYF. CDR3 DNA: TGTGCCAGTCGCTTAGGCGGGGTTTATGTGGACGAGCAGTACTTC.

The chain carries TRBV19 and TRBJ2-3, with D possibly matching TRBD1 (5 bases). Per germline, CDR1 LNHDA and CDR2 SQIVND (reference sequence). The CDR3 totals 15 residues. Trimming stripped 5 bases from V and 1 base from J, with 13 bases between. The CDR3 region has the DNA TGTGCCAGTAGTCAAGACAGCCATGGCACAGATACGCAGTATTTT. Protein product: CASSQDSHGTDTQYF. The variable domain in full, completed from reference TRBV19 and TRBJ2-3, reads DGGITQSPKYLFRKEGQNVTLSCEQNLNHDAMYWYRQDPGQGLRLIYYSQIVNDFQKGDIAEGYSVSREKKESFPLTVTSAQKNPTAFYLCASSQDSHGTDTQYFGPGTRLTVL.